This paragraph covers one T cell receptor beta chain sequence. This receptor's antigen is unknown. No base-level quality is on record; no much larger clone is a single base apart. The data belong to a study of beta chain features in type 1 diabetes (dated by TCRdb to 2017 to 2018). A note on the overall study: Mean age, gender distribution, total cell number and subset yield were not different between patients and healthy donors. Across all samples, 107,917,701 sorted cells were examined, and cell number per subset correlated strongly with RNA yield. In the study, TCRB repertoires of sorted circulating CD4+ T cell subsets from recently diagnosed type 1 diabetes patients were compared with those of matched healthy donors. Regulatory and stem cell-like memory subsets were obtained from only 8 patients and about 8 healthy donors, while naive and central memory subsets were obtained from all 30 or so donors.

A single peripheral blood draw of 95 to 150 mL on average was collected from each donor into heparinised tubes. Using a panel that included CD45RO, CCR7, CD25, CD127, CD95 and CD27, naive, central memory, regulatory and stem cell-like memory CD4+ T cells were sorted on a BD FACSAria II. A purity above 95% was achieved for all sorted populations. PBMCs were separated immediately by Lymphoprep density gradient centrifugation and were stained directly, without being cultured. So that batch effects would be minimized, each experiment stained and sorted samples in pairs, pairing one healthy donor with one patient. The full study reports these points: Type 1 diabetes patients showed a moderate but significant shortening of TCRB CDR3 length in all four CD4+ subsets. Naive, central memory and regulatory TCRB repertoires appeared to be more alike among patients than among healthy donors. Sequencing cDNA rather than genomic DNA could over-represent highly expressing activated cells, although activation and CD3 levels did not differ between groups. Shorter templates might be favored by PCR, yet because patient and control samples were amplified and corrected together, any such skew would affect both groups equally. Because the HLA sub-analyses included only small numbers of individuals, any influence of HLA type on TCRB rearrangement was left unresolved. At VDJ recombination sites, patients with type 1 diabetes made fewer insertions and deleted more nucleotides, a pattern implying thymic rearrangement abnormalities.

The High Capacity cDNA Reverse Transcription Kit was used to reverse transcribe all of the isolated RNA, meaning that expressed TCRB transcripts were what got sequenced. Deep immunoSEQ sequencing was performed on naive, central memory and regulatory T cell samples, with an average of roughly 4 million total reads per sample. Sorted cells were lysed in RLT buffer, and RNA was extracted using DNase-treated RNeasy Micro or Mini kits according to cell number. To prevent cross-contamination, every cell subset was processed on its own, while patient and healthy donor samples were processed together. The immunoSEQ multiplex PCR was used to amplify TCRB sequences from cDNA, yielding 87-bp fragments that span the CDR3 region. Amplicons were sequenced on the Illumina HiSeq platform. Concerning the study's data processing: PCR bias was corrected computationally using synthetic template baselines, and reads within Hamming distance 2 were collapsed, with unmergeable singletons discarded. Reads were aligned to IMGT to assign V, D and J genes, CDR3 length, and insertions or deletions at six rearrangement sites. Within each subset, clonotype counts were normalized to the number of sorted cells before true diversity and Gini coefficients were calculated with the tcR R package. The overlap coefficient, calculated on TCRB nucleotide sequences, was used to measure repertoire sharing. Entries here come from immuneACCESS through TCRdb and include only in-frame sequences with V and J called. Some clones fail to appear in such tables; in the studies checked, an unresolved V gene covers under half of the shortfall, and the cause of the remainder is unknown. The V and J calls and clone size are taken from that table; D and trimming were inferred from the DNA. The sample profile shows 100,000 to 150,000 clones; approximately 9% of them were found once. Jointly, the top ten make up over 0.6% of the sample.

CDR1 and CDR2 were assigned from the germline V gene as MNHEY and SVGAGI. V is shortened by 0 bases, J by 5 bases, and the region joining them spans 10 bases. From its cysteine to its phenylalanine, the CDR3 spans 14 amino acids. The retained sequence is limited to the CDR3, 42 bases, with the frame set at the first base. The TCR sequence derives from a man aged 25-40 years with type 1 diabetes. The sequence joins TRBV6-5 to TRBJ2-5; confidence is insufficient to name the D gene. Sequenced material: central memory CD4+ T cells from blood. The CDR3 protein is CASSYSVGPETQYF. At the DNA level, the sequence is TGTGCCAGCAGTTACTCAGTGGGCCCCGAGACCCAGTACTTC.